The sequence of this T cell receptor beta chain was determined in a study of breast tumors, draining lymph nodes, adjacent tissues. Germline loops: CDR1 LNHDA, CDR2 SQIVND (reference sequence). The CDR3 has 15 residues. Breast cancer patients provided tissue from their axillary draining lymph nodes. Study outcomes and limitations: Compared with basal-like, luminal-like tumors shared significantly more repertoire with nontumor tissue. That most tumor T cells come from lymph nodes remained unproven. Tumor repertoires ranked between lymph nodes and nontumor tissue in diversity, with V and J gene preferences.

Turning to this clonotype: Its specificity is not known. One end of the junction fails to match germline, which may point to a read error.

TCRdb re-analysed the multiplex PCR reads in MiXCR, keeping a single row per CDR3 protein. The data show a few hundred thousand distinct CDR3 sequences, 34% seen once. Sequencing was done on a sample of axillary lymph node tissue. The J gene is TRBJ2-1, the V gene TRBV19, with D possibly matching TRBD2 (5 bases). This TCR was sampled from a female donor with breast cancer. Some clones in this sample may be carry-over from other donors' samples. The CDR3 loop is CASSISGSSYSEQFF. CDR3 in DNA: TGTGCCAGTAGTATAAGCGGTAGCTCCTACAGTGAGCAGTTCTTC.